Listed below are T cell receptor beta chains from one sample, sequenced in a study of shared clonotypes between healthy human individuals. TCRdb's copy holds only in-frame clones and misses some; the assay was immunoSEQ multiplex PCR. The sample lists 1.5 million to 2.5 million clones, approximately 95% seen once, with 1% to 1.5% in the top ten. The material sequenced was naive CD8+ T cells sorted from blood. These receptor sequences come from a man between 18 and 35 years old in good health. Both conserved end residues are part of each CDR3. A D gene is named only where the DNA matches it firmly. Expanded clones are given a class, and other clones once, few, many or no size at all.

TRBJ2-2,-,TRBV6-6,TRBD1,14,TGTGCCAGCAGCCCCCGACAGGGGGCGGGGGAGCTGTTTTTT,CASSPRQGAGELFF
TRBJ2-2,-,TRBV19,TRBD1,16,TGTGCCAGTAGTCCCCCGGACAGGGGATTCACCGGGGAGCTGTTTTTT,CASSPPDRGFTGELFF
TRBJ2-7,-,TRBV4-3,TRBD2,17,TGCGCCAGCAGCCAAGAAAAACCTAGCGGGTTAAGCTACGAGCAGTACTTC,CASSQEKPSGLSYEQYF
TRBJ2-1,-,TRBV19,-,13,TGTGCCAGTAGTATACGGACAGCAAATGAGCAGTTCTTC,CASSIRTANEQFF
TRBJ2-7,-,TRBV5-5,-,13,TGTGCCAGCAGCTCGCCTACAGGCTACGAGCAGTACTTC,CASSSPTGYEQYF
TRBJ2-7,-,TRBV4-1,-,13,TGCGCCAGCAGCCTTGGATACTCCTACGAGCAGTACTTC,CASSLGYSYEQYF
TRBJ2-3,-,TRBV6-5,TRBD2,15,TGTGCCAGCAGTTACTACCCCGCGGGGGATGATACGCAGTATTTT,CASSYYPAGDDTQYF
TRBJ1-1,-,TRBV7-9,-,15,TGTGCCAGCAGCTTAGCCCCAGGAGGAGGCTCTGAAGCTTTCTTT,CASSLAPGGGSEAFF
TRBJ1-3,once,TRBV7-9,-,12,TGTGCCAGCAGCCTAGGAATCGACACCATATATTTT,CASSLGIDTIYF
TRBJ2-1,-,TRBV9,TRBD2,18,TGTGCCAGCAGCGCCGGGACTAGCGGGACCAGACCCGGCAATGAGCAGTTCTTC,CASSAGTSGTRPGNEQFF
TRBJ2-1,-,TRBV11-1,TRBD1,17,TGTGCCAGCAGCTTAGTAACAGGGGGTTTAATAAACAATGAGCAGTTCTTC,CASSLVTGGLINNEQFF
TRBJ2-1,-,TRBV10-2,-,13,TGCGCCAGCAGCGGGACGGGATTGAGTGAGCAGTTCTTC,CASSGTGLSEQFF
TRBJ2-5,once,TRBV5-6,-,13,TGTGCCAGCAGCTTGCACGGCTTGAGGACCCAGTACTTC,CASSLHGLRTQYF
TRBJ2-1,-,TRBV7-3,TRBD1,15,TGTGCCAGCAGCCTCCGACAGGGGGTGTTCGATGAGCAGTTCTTC,CASSLRQGVFDEQFF
TRBJ2-3,-,TRBV2,-,14,TGTGCCAGCATACCCCCGACTAGGGCAGATACGCAGTATTTT,CASIPPTRADTQYF
TRBJ2-5,-,TRBV9,-,14,TGTGCCAGCAGCGTAGGAGGCAGGGAAGAGACCCAGTACTTC,CASSVGGREETQYF
TRBJ2-3,-,TRBV7-2,-,17,TGTGCCAGCAGCTTCTACCGGGACTCAGGCATCACAGATACGCAGTATTTT,CASSFYRDSGITDTQYF
TRBJ2-1,-,TRBV6-1,-,16,TGTGCCAGCAGTGCGACTAGGGCTAGCTCCTACAATGAGCAGTTCTTC,CASSATRASSYNEQFF
TRBJ2-1,-,TRBV27,TRBD2,16,TGTGCCAGCAGTCCGGGACTAGCGGGAGGGCCTAGTGAGCAGTTCTTC,CASSPGLAGGPSEQFF
TRBJ1-5,-,TRBV6-1,-,15,TGTGCCAGCAGTGAAGCCCAATATAGCAATCAGCCCCAGCATTTT,CASSEAQYSNQPQHF
TRBJ1-5,-,TRBV28,TRBD1,14,TGTGCCAGCAGGTCGACAGGGAACAATCAGCCCCAGCATTTT,CASRSTGNNQPQHF
TRBJ1-1,-,TRBV5-8,TRBD1,14,TGTGCCAGCAGCGGAGGGACAGGGTTCACTGAAGCTTTCTTT,CASSGGTGFTEAFF
TRBJ2-7,-,TRBV7-8,-,13,TGTGCCAGCAGCCAACTAGGGGAATACGAGCAGTACTTC,CASSQLGEYEQYF
TRBJ1-6,few,TRBV6-6,-,13,TGTGCCATCCAGGGAAACTATAATTCACCCCTCCACTTT,CAIQGNYNSPLHF
TRBJ1-6,-,TRBV6-5,TRBD1,16,TGTGCCAGCAGTTACTCGAGGGGTTCAGGGGGCACACCCCTCCACTTT,CASSYSRGSGGTPLHF
TRBJ2-7,-,TRBV28,-,12,TGTGCCAGCAGTTTTGATTTAGGCGAGCAGTACTTC,CASSFDLGEQYF
TRBJ2-3,-,TRBV28,-,16,TGTGCCAGCAGTTCAGGGGCCCTACTAAACACAGATACGCAGTATTTT,CASSSGALLNTDTQYF
TRBJ2-7,-,TRBV5-6,-,14,TGTGCCAGCAGCTCTGGCGAAGTCTACTACGAGCAGTACTTC,CASSSGEVYYEQYF
TRBJ2-3,-,TRBV7-9,-,12,TGTGCCAGCAGCTTAGTTGCAGATACGCAGTATTTT,CASSLVADTQYF